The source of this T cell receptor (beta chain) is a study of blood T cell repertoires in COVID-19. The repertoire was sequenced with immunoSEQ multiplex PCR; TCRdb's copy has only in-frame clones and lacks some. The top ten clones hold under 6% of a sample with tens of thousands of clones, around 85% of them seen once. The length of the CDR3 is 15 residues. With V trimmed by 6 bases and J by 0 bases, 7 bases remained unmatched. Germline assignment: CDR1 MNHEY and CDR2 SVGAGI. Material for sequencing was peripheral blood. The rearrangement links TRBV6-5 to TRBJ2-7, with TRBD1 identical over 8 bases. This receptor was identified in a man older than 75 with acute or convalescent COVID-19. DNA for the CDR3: TGTGCCAGCAGCTCTAGGACAGGGAGCTCCTACGAGCAGTACTTC. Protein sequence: CASSSRTGSSYEQYF.